The subject of this entry is one T cell receptor beta chain. The data were taken from a study of control samples from healthy donors and cancer patients. Measured with immunoSEQ multiplex PCR; TCRdb has only the in-frame clones, and not every one. The sample records 210,000 or so clones, 90% to 95% being singletons. Germline V gene data show CDR1 as MNHEY and CDR2 as SVGAGI. V gave up 0 bases and J gave up 7 bases; unmatched junction bases: 2. The CDR3 has 15 amino acids. What was sequenced was blood. The sequence was collected from a man aged 25 to 45 in good health. The chain uses TRBV6-5 and TRBJ1-6; TRBD1 agrees at 8 bases. CDR3 nucleotide sequence: TGTGCCAGCAGTTACTCCCGGACAGGGAATTCACCCCTCCACTTT. This codes for CASSYSRTGNSPLHF.